The 20 T cell receptor beta chains reported below all come from one sample, sequenced in a study of T cells after posttransplantation cyclophosphamide. The naive gate required viable CD3+CD4+ or CD3+CD8+ cells with CCR7+CD45RA+CD45RO-CD95-CD27+CD28+ phenotype. The assay was immunoSEQ multiplex PCR, and TCRdb's table has in-frame clones only and misses some. The sample lists roughly 32,000 clones, about 90% seen once, with around 0.26% in the top ten. The material sequenced was naive CD4+ T cells sorted from PBMCs. The receptors come from an older woman in good health, CMV-negative, and a related stem cell transplant donor.

This sequence joins TRBV28 and TRBJ2-1; 8 bases map to TRBD2. J lost 14 bases, V lost 6 bases, and 15 bases had no gene match. Germline CDR1 MDHEN, CDR2 SYDVKM. This CDR3 is 14 amino acids long. CDR3 amino acids: CASRSGLAGREEFF. The CDR3 DNA is TGTGCCAGCAGGTCCGGACTAGCCGGGAGGGAAGAGTTCTTC. Supplemented by reference TRBV28 and TRBJ2-1, the full variable domain reads DVKVTQSSRYLVKRTGEKVFLECVQDMDHENMFWYRQDPGLGLRLIYFSYDVKMKEKGDIPEGYSVSREKKERFSLILESASTNQTSMYLCASRSGLAGREEFFGPGTRLTVL.

The V and J genes are TRBV29-1 and TRBJ1-4; no reliable D call. Trimming removed 2 bases at V and 5 bases at J, with 9 bases between. In germline, CDR1 is SQVTM, CDR2 ANQGSEA. The CDR3 has 13 residues. The CDR3 DNA reads TGCAGCGTTGAACCGGCGGGAAATGAAAAACTGTTTTTT. Amino acid sequence: CSVEPAGNEKLFF.

This chain connects TRBV10-2 to TRBJ2-1; 7 bases agree with TRBD2. The V and J ends lost 6 bases and 0 bases, in that order; junction bases with no gene match: 8. The CDR3 consists of 16 residues. In germline, CDR1 is WSHSY, CDR2 SAAADI. CDR3 region: CASSPLRGSSYNEQFF. The CDR3 bases are TGCGCCAGCAGCCCCTTGCGGGGGAGCTCCTACAATGAGCAGTTCTTC.

This clone came up a few times. The chain joins TRBV2 to TRBJ2-3, with D possibly being TRBD2 (6 bases). The CDR3 covers 15 residues. Germline V gene sequence: CDR1 SNHLY, CDR2 FYNNEI. Between the trimmed V and J ends, which lost 6 bases and 2 bases, there was a span of 15 bases. The DNA for the CDR3 is TGTGCCAGCAGGCCGAGGGCTAGCGCCACAGATACGCAGTATTTT. Its translation is CASRPRASATDTQYF. The full variable domain, in which reference TRBV2 and TRBJ2-3 provide the parts outside the CDR3, is EPEVTQTPSHQVTQMGQEVILRCVPISNHLYFYWYRQILGQKVEFLVSFYNNEISEKSEIFDDQFSVERPDGSNFTLKIRSTKLEDSAMYFCASRPRASATDTQYFGPGTRLTVL.

This chain connects TRBV28 to TRBJ1-2, with a possible D match to TRBD1 (6 bases). Deletions cut 4 bases from V and 5 bases from J, with 23 bases between. Germline-derived CDR1 and CDR2 are MDHEN and SYDVKM. The CDR3 is 17 residues long. The CDR3 sequence: CASSSEGAGEFRYGYTF. Here the CDR3 DNA reads TGTGCCAGCAGTTCAGAAGGGGCAGGGGAATTTCGGTATGGCTACACCTTC.

This chain links TRBV6-1 with TRBJ1-4; D possibly corresponds to TRBD1 (5 bases). V was cut by 8 bases and J by 6 bases, with 13 bases left in between. Germline values: CDR1 MNHNS, CDR2 SASEGT. The CDR3 spans 13 residues. CDR3 coding DNA: TGTGCCAGCTGGAGGGTAGGGGATGAAAAACTGTTTTTT. It yields the protein CASWRVGDEKLFF.

The rearrangement joins TRBV9 to TRBJ2-5; 12 bases map to TRBD2. This CDR3 has 18 amino acids. Per germline, CDR1 SGDLS and CDR2 YYNGEE. Unmatched junction bases numbered 7, after V lost 0 bases and J lost 1 base. Written as DNA, the CDR3 is TGTGCCAGCAGCGTAGGACGACTAGCGGGGGCAATCCAAGAGACCCAGTACTTC. Protein sequence: CASSVGRLAGAIQETQYF. Using reference TRBV9 and TRBJ2-5 for the parts outside the CDR3, the full variable domain is DSGVTQTPKHLITATGQRVTLRCSPRSGDLSVYWYQQSLDQGLQFLIQYYNGEERAKGNILERFSAQQFPDLHSELNLSSLELGDSALYFCASSVGRLAGAIQETQYFGPGTRLLVL.

This clone has a single count. V is TRBV6-5 and J is TRBJ1-1, with a possible D match to TRBD1 (6 bases). Germline assignment: CDR1 MNHEY and CDR2 SVGAGI. Trimming shortened V by 2 bases and J by 5 bases, and 15 bases separated the two germline ends. The CDR3 runs to 15 residues. CDR3 coding DNA: TGTGCCAGCAGTTACGATAAATGGGGGCGGACTGAAGCTTTCTTT. Protein: CASSYDKWGRTEAFF.

The rearrangement joins TRBV2 to TRBJ1-5; 7 positions match TRBD1. V lost 8 bases, J lost 1 base, and 5 bases stayed unmatched. In germline, CDR1 is SNHLY, CDR2 FYNNEI. The CDR3 is made up of 14 amino acids. The CDR3 loop is CASDEQGSNQPQHF. The CDR3 DNA sequence: TGTGCCAGCGACGAACAGGGGAGCAATCAGCCCCAGCATTTT. The entire variable domain, with the rest obtained from reference TRBV2 and TRBJ1-5, is as follows: EPEVTQTPSHQVTQMGQEVILRCVPISNHLYFYWYRQILGQKVEFLVSFYNNEISEKSEIFDDQFSVERPDGSNFTLKIRSTKLEDSAMYFCASDEQGSNQPQHFGDGTRLSIL.

CDR3 sequence: CATSAGNQPQHF. CDR3 DNA sequence: TGTGCCACCTCGGCGGGCAATCAGCCCCAGCATTTT. This chain links TRBV6-1 with TRBJ1-5; D is unclear. Germline V CDR1 and CDR2: MNHNS, SASEGT. V gave up 10 bases and J gave up 2 bases, with 9 bases separating them. The length of the CDR3 is 12 residues.

The chain combines TRBV6-1 with TRBJ1-2; possibly TRBD1 for D (5 bases). Trimming removed 4 bases at V and 0 bases at J, with 6 bases between. Germline values: CDR1 MNHNS, CDR2 SASEGT. The CDR3 runs to 13 residues. The CDR3 loop is CASSGQPNYGYTF. The DNA for the CDR3 is TGTGCCAGCAGTGGACAGCCTAACTATGGCTACACCTTC.

To note about this clone: In the same sample, other DNA sequences code for this CDR3. The V call is TRBV7-2, the J call TRBJ2-3, with D possibly TRBD1 on 6 matching bases. CDR3 length equals 14 residues. Trimming left V 3 bases short and J 0 bases short, with 7 bases between. Germline-derived CDR1 and CDR2 are SGHTA and FQGNSA. The CDR3 DNA is TGTGCCAGCAGCTTGGACAGAAGCACAGATACGCAGTATTTT. Protein: CASSLDRSTDTQYF.

J is TRBJ2-5 and V is TRBV6-6, with 8 bases identical to TRBD1. This CDR3 region has 14 residues. V dropped 5 bases and J dropped 0; count of bases not matched to a gene: 2. Germline V gives CDR1 MNHNY, CDR2 SVGAGI (reference sequence). The CDR3 loop reads CASSRTGNQETQYF. The CDR3 DNA follows: TGTGCCAGCAGTCGGACAGGGAACCAAGAGACCCAGTACTTC.

V gene TRBV18 combines with J gene TRBJ1-6; 7 bases match TRBD1. Unmatched junction bases numbered 6, after V lost 0 bases and J lost 7 bases. There are 16 residues in the CDR3. In germline, CDR1 is KGHSH, CDR2 LQKENI. CDR3 residues: CASSPPGTVQNSPLHF. The CDR3 DNA sequence: TGTGCCAGCTCACCACCGGGGACAGTACAAAATTCACCCCTCCACTTT. The whole variable domain, remainder taken from reference TRBV18 and TRBJ1-6, is NAGVMQNPRHLVRRRGQEARLRCSPMKGHSHVYWYRQLPEEGLKFMVYLQKENIIDESGMPKERFSAEFPKEGPSILRIQQVVRGDSAAYFCASSPPGTVQNSPLHFGNGTRLTVT.

The chain recombines TRBV6-1 with TRBJ2-3; TRBD1 agrees at 7 bases. The length of the CDR3 is 16 residues. Trimming cost V 3 bases and J 3 bases; bases outside gene matches: 9. Germline CDR1 MNHNS, CDR2 SASEGT. CDR3 region: CASSETGLRVTDTQYF. The CDR3 DNA is TGTGCCAGCAGTGAGACAGGGCTCCGAGTGACAGATACGCAGTATTTT.

The V and J genes are TRBV5-6 and TRBJ1-2; D possibly corresponds to TRBD1 (5 bases). CDR1 and CDR2 (germline): SGHDT, YYEEEE. The CDR3 runs to 14 residues. Between the trimmed V and J ends, which lost 0 bases and 4 bases, there was a span of 10 bases. CDR3 in amino acids: CASSLGGVVYGYTF. The CDR3 DNA is TGTGCCAGCAGCTTGGGGGGGGTAGTCTATGGCTACACCTTC.

Notes on this clone: The same CDR3 is also encoded by other DNA sequences in this sample. The DNA for the CDR3 is TGTGCCAGCAGTGAGCGGTCGGCGGTGATCAATGAGCAGTTCTTC. This gives the protein CASSERSAVINEQFF. The chain recombines TRBV25-1 with TRBJ2-1; D is unclear. CDR3 length: 15 amino acids. The germline V gene has CDR1 MGHDK and CDR2 SYGVNS. V was shortened by 3 bases and J by 6 bases, with 15 bases between the two germline ends.

The chain uses TRBV27 and TRBJ2-1; 7 nucleotides match TRBD2. The CDR3 totals 15 residues. Trimming took 1 base from V and 7 from J; bases not matched to a gene: 7. Germline CDR1 is MNHEY and CDR2 is SMNVEV (reference sequence). The CDR3 DNA reads as TGTGCCAGCAGTTTATGGAGCGCGGGGGAAAATGAGCAGTTCTTC. Amino acid sequence: CASSLWSAGENEQFF.

The V call is TRBV5-1, the J call TRBJ2-1; D not certain. Germline values: CDR1 SGHRS, CDR2 YFSETQ. The V end lost 3 bases, the J end lost 2 bases, and 9 bases lay between the germline ends. This CDR3 contains 14 residues. The CDR3 bases are TGCGCCAGCAGCTCAGGCAGCCCCTACAATGAGCAGTTCTTC. It specifies CASSSGSPYNEQFF.

A single count supports this clone. This chain connects TRBV6-5 to TRBJ1-5; D is ambiguous. The CDR3 totals 15 residues. V lost 0 bases to trimming and J lost 4 bases, with 10 bases between them. Germline V gene sequence: CDR1 MNHEY, CDR2 SVGAGI. In DNA form, the CDR3 reads TGTGCCAGCAGTTACTCTCTAAGTCGTAATCAGCCCCAGCATTTT. Translating gives CASSYSLSRNQPQHF.